This T cell receptor beta chain was sequenced during a study of T cells in Graves' hyperthyroidism and ophthalmopathy. RNA transcripts served as the template for amplifying TCR beta CDR3 regions. First-round RT-PCR with HTBI primers amplified the TCR CDR3 region. TCRdb called the multiplex PCR reads again in MiXCR, with one record for every CDR3 protein. The sample gives around 200,000 distinct CDR3 sequences, approximately 15% of which show up once; roughly 29% is in the top ten. Germline loops: CDR1 SGHDN, CDR2 FVKESK. The CDR3 covers 13 residues. With 0 bases removed from V and 4 bases from J, the gap between germline ends came to 6 bases. Graves' hyperthyroidism without ophthalmopathy progression within 18 months was termed stable. This clonotype was detected only once.

This chain connects TRBV14 to TRBJ2-5; possible D gene TRBD2, 5 bases. The TCR sequence derives from a woman between 50 and 59 years old with Graves' hyperthyroidism. What was sequenced was blood. The CDR3 loop is CASSQDAGETQYF. The CDR3 DNA follows: TGTGCCAGCAGCCAAGATGCGGGAGAGACCCAGTACTTC.